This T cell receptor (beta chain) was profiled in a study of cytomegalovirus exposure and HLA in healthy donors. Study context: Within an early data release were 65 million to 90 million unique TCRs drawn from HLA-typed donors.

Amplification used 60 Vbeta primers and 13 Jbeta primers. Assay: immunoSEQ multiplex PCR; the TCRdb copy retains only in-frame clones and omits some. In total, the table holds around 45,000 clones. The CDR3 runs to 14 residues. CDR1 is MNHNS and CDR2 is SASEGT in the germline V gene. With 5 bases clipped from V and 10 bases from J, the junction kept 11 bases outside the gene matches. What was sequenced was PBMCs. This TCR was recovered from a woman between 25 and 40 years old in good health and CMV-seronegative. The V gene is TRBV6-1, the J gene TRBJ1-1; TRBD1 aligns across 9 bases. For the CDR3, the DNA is TGTGCCAGCAGTCACAAGGGACAGGGAAGAGGAGCTTTCTTT. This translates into CASSHKGQGRGAFF.